Given below is one TCR beta chain in context. Its antigen is still unknown. These data belong to a study of OX40 agonist ivuxolimab in advanced cancers. Profiled with immunoSEQ multiplex PCR; TCRdb holds only in-frame clones, not every one. Altogether under 70,000 clones are present, 85% being singletons, with the ten largest covering less than 5%. Overall study results and limits: On average, a greater number of expanded clones characterised CD8+ T cells relative to CD4+.

Prior autoimmune disease or systemic immunosuppression barred patients. Germline V gene data show CDR1 as SEHNR and CDR2 as FQNEAQ (reference sequence). V was pared by 5 bases and J by 2 bases, with 11 bases of the junction left unmatched. The CDR3 length is 16 residues. Sequenced material: CD4+ or CD8+ T cells sorted from blood, taken in a trial of the OX40 agonist ivuxolimab. The source is an adult with an advanced solid tumor such as melanoma, head and neck, liver or kidney cancer. The gene calls are TRBV7-9 and TRBJ2-7, with 8 bases fitting TRBD1. For the CDR3, the DNA is TGTGCCAGCAGCAAACAAAGGACAGGGAATACCTACGAGCAGTACTTC. It yields the protein CASSKQRTGNTYEQYF.